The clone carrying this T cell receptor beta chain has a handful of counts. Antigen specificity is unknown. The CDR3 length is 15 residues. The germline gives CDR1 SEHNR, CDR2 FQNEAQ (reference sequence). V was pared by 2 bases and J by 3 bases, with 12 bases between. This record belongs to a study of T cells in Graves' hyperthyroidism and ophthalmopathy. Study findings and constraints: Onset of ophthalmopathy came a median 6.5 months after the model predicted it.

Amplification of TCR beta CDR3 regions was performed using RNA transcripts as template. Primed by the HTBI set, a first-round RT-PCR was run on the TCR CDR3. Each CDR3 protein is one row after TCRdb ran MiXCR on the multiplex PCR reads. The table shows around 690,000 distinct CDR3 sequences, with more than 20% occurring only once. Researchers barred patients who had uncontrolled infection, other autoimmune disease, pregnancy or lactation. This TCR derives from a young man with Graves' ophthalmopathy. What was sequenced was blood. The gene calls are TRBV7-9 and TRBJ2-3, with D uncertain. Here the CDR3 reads CASSLIPKATDTQYF. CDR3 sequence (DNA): TGTGCCAGCAGCTTAATCCCCAAAGCAACAGATACGCAGTATTTT.